A single sample gave rise to the 24 T cell receptor beta chains below, sequenced in a study of T-cell reconstitution after alpha-beta-depleted transplantation in children. Preparation of the TCRbeta library involved a method that used unique molecular identifiers. Each CDR3 protein is one row after TCRdb ran MiXCR on the PCR reads. The sample includes 640,000 or so distinct CDR3 sequences, around 16% of them seen just once. The material sequenced was PBMCs from the stem cell graft donor, taken from the stem cell graft. All receptors derive from a human donor who donated a stem cell graft to a child with acute myeloid leukemia.

This clonotype was seen repeatedly, ten times or more. V usage is TRBV12-3 or TRBV12-4 and J usage is TRBJ1-5; D is undetermined. Trimming shortened V by 6 bases and J by 2 bases, and 5 bases separated the two germline ends. The CDR3 is 12 residues long. CDR3 protein: CASSFGNQPQHF. The CDR3 DNA sequence: TGTGCCAGCAGCTTCGGCAATCAGCCCCAGCATTTT.

The chain uses TRBV9 and TRBJ2-1, with a possible D match to TRBD1 (6 bases). V lost 4 bases and J lost 8, with 16 bases in between. Germline V CDR1 and CDR2: SGDLS, YYNGEE. This CDR3 comprises 14 residues. This chain's CDR3 is CASSSRPGDDEQFF. In nucleotides, the CDR3 is TGTGCCAGCAGCTCCCGGCCAGGGGACGATGAGCAGTTCTTC.

This clonotype was seen only a few times. The gene calls are TRBV24-1 and TRBJ2-1; 10 positions match TRBD2. The CDR3 is made up of 14 amino acids. Germline V lookup: CDR1 KGHDR, CDR2 SFDVKD. The V segment lost 8 bases and the J segment 3 bases; nucleotides outside the gene matches: 3. CDR3 sequence reads: CATTSGGLYNEQFF. DNA for the CDR3: TGTGCCACCACTAGCGGGGGACTCTACAATGAGCAGTTCTTC.

The rearrangement joins TRBV9 to TRBJ2-5; D is perhaps TRBD2 (5 bases). This CDR3 comprises 14 residues. V lost 3 bases and J lost 2, with 11 bases in between. CDR1 is SGDLS, CDR2 YYNGEE, per germline. CDR3 amino acids: CASSAGRPQETQYF. Here the CDR3 DNA reads TGTGCCAGCAGCGCGGGGAGACCTCAAGAGACCCAGTACTTC.

The sample holds a few counts of this clonotype. This chain uses TRBV5-1 with TRBJ2-3, with a possible D match to TRBD1 (5 bases). The CDR3 sequence is 16 residues long. Looked up from germline, CDR1 is SGHRS and CDR2 is YFSETQ. V was pared by 2 bases and J by 2 bases, with 15 bases between. The CDR3 loop reads CASSFVAGSLTDTQYF. Written as DNA, the CDR3 is TGCGCCAGCAGCTTCGTAGCAGGGTCTCTCACAGATACGCAGTATTTT.

V usage is TRBV7-8 and J usage is TRBJ1-1, with D possibly TRBD1 on 5 matching bases. The CDR3 covers 16 residues. Germline CDR1 SGHVS, CDR2 FQNEAQ. The V end lost 7 bases, the J end lost 0 bases, and 18 bases lay between the germline ends. Here the CDR3 reads CASTRILTALNTEAFF. DNA of the CDR3: TGTGCCAGCACCCGAATCCTGACAGCACTGAACACTGAAGCTTTCTTT. The full variable domain, rest sourced from reference TRBV7-8 and TRBJ1-1, is GAGVSQSPRYKVAKRGQDVALRCDPISGHVSLFWYQQALGQGPEFLTYFQNEAQLDKSGLPSDRFFAERPEGSVSTLKIQRTQQEDSAVYLCASTRILTALNTEAFFGQGTRLTVV.

The sample holds many counts of this clonotype. The chain couples TRBV10-3 to TRBJ1-1; D uncertain. CDR1 is ENHRY, CDR2 SYGVKD, per germline. V shed 5 bases and J shed 4 bases, with 14 bases lying between them. The CDR3 is 14 amino acids. Here the CDR3 DNA reads TGTGCCATCAGTTCAGGAGTGAGAGTCACTGAAGCTTTCTTT. Encoded protein: CAISSGVRVTEAFF.

This clonotype was found many times. V gene TRBV20-1 combines with J gene TRBJ1-1; D call uncertain. Trimming left V 6 bases short and J 0 bases short, with 11 bases between. CDR1 and CDR2 (germline): DFQATT, SNEGSKA (reference sequence). This CDR3 is 13 amino acids long. The CDR3 spells CSADKTLNTEAFF. The DNA of the CDR3 is TGCAGTGCCGATAAGACACTGAACACTGAAGCTTTCTTT.

A few counts support this clonotype. The chain combines TRBV7-9 with TRBJ2-7; 9 positions match TRBD1. The V segment lost 4 bases and the J segment 5 bases; nucleotides outside the gene matches: 6. The length of the CDR3 is 14 residues. The germline V gene encodes CDR1 SEHNR and CDR2 FQNEAQ (reference sequence). The CDR3 sequence: CASSWGTGYHEQYF. CDR3 DNA sequence: TGTGCCAGCAGCTGGGGGACAGGGTACCACGAGCAGTACTTC.

This clonotype appeared many times. This chain uses TRBV10-3 with TRBJ1-1; D gene ambiguous. Germline CDR1 is ENHRY and CDR2 is SYGVKD. V shed 10 bases and J shed 3 bases, with 12 bases lying between them. The length of the CDR3 is 12 residues. DNA of the CDR3: TGTGCCAACGCGCAGTGGGACACTGAAGCTTTCTTT. Its protein is CANAQWDTEAFF.

The V call is TRBV3-1, the J call TRBJ1-2; possible D gene TRBD1, 5 bases. Germline V gene data show CDR1 as LGHDT and CDR2 as YNNKEL (reference sequence). V was shortened by 0 bases and J by 5 bases, with 19 bases between the two germline ends. This CDR3 has 17 residues. The CDR3: CASSQDLQGALRYGYTF. CDR3 sequence (DNA): TGTGCCAGCAGCCAAGATTTGCAGGGCGCCTTGAGGTATGGCTACACCTTC.

V is TRBV2 and J is TRBJ2-3; 7 bases are shared with TRBD1. Germline V gene lookup returns CDR1 SNHLY and CDR2 FYNNEI. V lost 1 base, J lost 6 bases, and 7 bases stayed unmatched. This CDR3 region has 15 residues. The CDR3 coding sequence is TGTGCCAGCAGTGAAGAGGGGGCAAGGATGGATACGCAGTATTTT. Translation gives CASSEEGARMDTQYF.

This clonotype has a handful of counts. The chain combines TRBV5-1 with TRBJ2-1; tentatively, D is TRBD1 (6 bases). This CDR3 comprises 13 residues. V lost 4 bases to trimming and J lost 12 bases, with 17 bases between them. The V gene's germline CDR1 is SGHRS and CDR2 YFSETQ. Written as DNA, the CDR3 is TGCGCCAGCAGCCCGACCCCGGGACAAGGGCAGTTCTTC. The encoded protein is CASSPTPGQGQFF.

This clonotype has ten or more counts. The J gene is TRBJ2-7, the V gene TRBV20-1, with 13 bases aligning to TRBD2. The CDR3 totals 16 residues. Looked up from germline, CDR1 is DFQATT and CDR2 is SNEGSKA (reference sequence). The V and J ends lost 0 bases and 8 bases, in that order; junction bases with no gene match: 10. CDR3 DNA sequence: TGCAGTGCTAGAGACCCGGTCACTAGCGGGGGGGAGAAGCAGTACGTC. This gives the protein CSARDPVTSGGEKQYV.

The chain recombines TRBV5-4 with TRBJ2-3, with D possibly being TRBD2 (5 bases). CDR3 length equals 16 residues. V was clipped by 4 bases and J by 0 bases, with 15 bases between them. Germline CDR1 is SGHNT and CDR2 is YYREEE (reference sequence). CDR3 region: CASSPFSSGSTDTQYF. The CDR3 nucleotides read TGTGCCAGCAGCCCTTTTTCCAGCGGTAGCACAGATACGCAGTATTTT.

The V gene is TRBV10-2, the J gene TRBJ1-5, with TRBD1 matching over 7 bases. The CDR3 runs to 15 residues. J lost 3 bases, V lost 5 bases, and 7 bases had no gene match. Germline V gene lookup returns CDR1 WSHSY and CDR2 SAAADI. DNA of the CDR3: TGCGCCAGCAGTAAGGTGGGACAGTCCAATCAGCCCCAGCATTTT. This gives the protein CASSKVGQSNQPQHF.

The gene calls are TRBV9 and TRBJ2-1; a possible D gene is TRBD2 (7 bases). CDR3 length: 13 amino acids. V lost 6 bases and J 9 bases, leaving 16 bases between the germline ends. Looked up from germline, CDR1 is SGDLS and CDR2 is YYNGEE. The DNA of the CDR3 is TGTGCCAGCAATGGGGGGGCGCAAGGTGAGCAGTTCTTC. Translating it yields CASNGGAQGEQFF.

There are many counts of this clonotype. This chain uses TRBV20-1 with TRBJ1-2; D gene uncertain. The CDR3 totals 12 residues. The germline CDR1 and CDR2 sequences are DFQATT and SNEGSKA (reference sequence). V lost 2 bases and J lost 0, with 4 bases in between. The CDR3 loop is CSARSPNYGYTF. As DNA, the CDR3 is TGCAGTGCTAGATCCCCTAACTATGGCTACACCTTC.

This clonotype was seen ten or more times. This chain joins TRBV27 and TRBJ2-5, with a tentative D call TRBD1 (6 bases). Germline V gene sequence: CDR1 MNHEY, CDR2 SMNVEV (reference sequence). The CDR3 extends over 13 amino acids. Trimming left V 6 bases short and J 3 bases short, with 11 bases between. CDR3 protein: CASRAWTEETQYF. CDR3 nucleotides: TGTGCCAGCAGGGCATGGACAGAAGAGACCCAGTACTTC.

This clonotype was found many times. This chain joins TRBV20-1 and TRBJ2-3; TRBD2 might be the D (6 bases). The CDR3 loop spans 12 amino acids. Trimming shortened V by 8 bases and J by 4 bases, and 13 bases separated the two germline ends. Germline CDR1 and CDR2: DFQATT and SNEGSKA (reference sequence). CDR3 protein: CSTGLNSDTQYF. CDR3 bases: TGCAGTACCGGACTAAATTCAGATACGCAGTATTTT.

A few counts support this clonotype. The chain couples TRBV20-1 to TRBJ2-1, with D uncertain. Germline V gives CDR1 DFQATT, CDR2 SNEGSKA (reference sequence). Trimming removed 3 bases at V and 0 bases at J, with 18 bases between. This CDR3 is built from 17 residues. DNA for the CDR3: TGCAGTGCTAGGCCCTCCGTTAGCTATCCCTCCTACAATGAGCAGTTCTTC. Translation: CSARPSVSYPSYNEQFF.

Of note for this clonotype: A read error may be the cause here, since a much bigger clone is one base away. The genes are TRBV20-1 and TRBJ2-3; either TRBD1 or TRBD2 may fit D (6 bases each). The CDR3 runs 18 residues. CDR1 DFQATT and CDR2 SNEGSKA come from the germline V gene (reference sequence). DNA of the CDR3: TGCAGTGCTCCTTTACCGGGACACCAACTAGCTCGCACAGATAAGCAGTATTTT. It is translated as CSAPLPGHQLARTDKQYF.

This rearrangement joins TRBV7-2 to TRBJ2-7; no definite D call. The CDR3 extends over 14 amino acids. Trimming stripped 3 bases from V and 3 bases from J, with 12 bases between. The germline gives CDR1 SGHTA, CDR2 FQGNSA. CDR3 amino acids: CASSLNDKRYEQYF. The CDR3 DNA follows: TGTGCCAGCAGCTTGAACGACAAGCGCTACGAGCAGTACTTC.

As to this clonotype: A far larger clone is only one base removed, so a read error is likely. The chain uses TRBV5-5 and TRBJ2-7; D is uncertain. This CDR3 has 10 amino acids. Germline V gene data show CDR1 as SGHKS and CDR2 as YYEKEE (reference sequence). The CDR3 loop reads CATSLGEQYF. The DNA of the CDR3 is TGTGCCACCAGCTTAGGGGAGCAGTACTTC.